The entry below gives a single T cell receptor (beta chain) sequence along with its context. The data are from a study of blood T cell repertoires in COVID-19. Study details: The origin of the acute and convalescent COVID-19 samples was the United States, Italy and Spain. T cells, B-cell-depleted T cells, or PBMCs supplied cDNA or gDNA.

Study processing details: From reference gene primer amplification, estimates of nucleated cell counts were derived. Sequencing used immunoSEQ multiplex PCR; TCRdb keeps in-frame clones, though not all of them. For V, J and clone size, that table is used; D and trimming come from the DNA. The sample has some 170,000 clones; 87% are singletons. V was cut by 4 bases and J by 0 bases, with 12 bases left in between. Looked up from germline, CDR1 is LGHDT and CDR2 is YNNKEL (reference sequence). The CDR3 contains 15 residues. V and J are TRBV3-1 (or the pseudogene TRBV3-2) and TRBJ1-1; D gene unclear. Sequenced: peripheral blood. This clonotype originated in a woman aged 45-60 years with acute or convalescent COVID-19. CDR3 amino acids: CASSPLGTLNTEAFF. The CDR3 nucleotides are TGTGCCAGCAGCCCTCTAGGCACACTGAACACTGAAGCTTTCTTT.